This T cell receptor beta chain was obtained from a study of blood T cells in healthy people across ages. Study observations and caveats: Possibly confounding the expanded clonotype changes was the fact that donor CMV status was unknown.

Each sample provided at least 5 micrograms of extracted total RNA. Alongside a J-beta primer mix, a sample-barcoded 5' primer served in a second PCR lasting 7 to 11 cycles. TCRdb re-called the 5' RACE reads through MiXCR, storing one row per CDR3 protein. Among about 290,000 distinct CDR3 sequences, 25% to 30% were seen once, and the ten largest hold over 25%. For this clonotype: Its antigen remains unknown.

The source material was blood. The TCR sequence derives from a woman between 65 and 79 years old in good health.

The CDR3 here is CASSENQRVNTEAFF. The DNA for the CDR3 is TGCGCCAGCAGTGAAAACCAAAGGGTGAACACTGAAGCTTTCTTT. V is TRBV10-2 and J is TRBJ1-1; D not resolved. The CDR3 runs to 15 residues. Germline loops: CDR1 WSHSY, CDR2 SAAADI. V dropped 3 bases and J dropped 0 bases, with 11 bases sitting between them.